A single sample gave rise to the 16 T cell receptor beta chains below, sequenced in a study of identical twins. TCRdb reanalysed the 5' RACE reads using MiXCR and keeps one entry per CDR3 protein. The sample records about 390,000 distinct CDR3 sequences, approximately 8.8% being singletons. The sample taken for sequencing was naive T cells sorted from blood. All receptors derive from a woman aged 50 to 60 in good health.

This clonotype was seen more than once but under ten times. The chain carries TRBV4-1 and TRBJ2-5; 9 positions agree with TRBD2. This CDR3 region has 15 residues. Unmatched junction bases numbered 8, after V lost 4 bases and J lost 5 bases. CDR1 and CDR2 from the germline V gene are MGHRA and YSYEKL. For the CDR3, the DNA is TGCGCCAGCAGCCCAATGGGACTAGCTCGTGAGACCCAGTACTTC. Its protein is CASSPMGLARETQYF.

There are a few counts of this clonotype. CDR3 sequence reads: CASRGGVSEAFF. CDR3 coding DNA: TGTGCCAGCAGAGGCGGGGTGTCGGAAGCTTTCTTT. The rearrangement joins TRBV6-5 to TRBJ1-1, with D uncertain. Germline V gene data show CDR1 as MNHEY and CDR2 as SVGAGI. Trimming removed 6 bases from V and 8 bases from J, with 13 bases in between. This CDR3 contains 12 residues.

The table lists this clonotype with a few counts. The chain couples TRBV25-1 to TRBJ1-2; weak D call: TRBD1 (5 bases). The CDR3 has 13 residues. Per the germline V gene, CDR1 is MGHDK and CDR2 is SYGVNS. Trimming removed 2 bases at V and 3 bases at J, with 7 bases between. The chain's CDR3 is CASSETRDYGYTF. The CDR3 nucleotides are TGTGCCAGCAGTGAAACCAGGGACTATGGCTACACCTTC.

A few counts support this clonotype. The V and J genes are TRBV25-1 and TRBJ2-6; no definite D call. V dropped 0 bases and J dropped 0 bases, with 6 bases sitting between them. The CDR3 loop spans 16 amino acids. Per germline, CDR1 MGHDK and CDR2 SYGVNS. The CDR3 here is CASSEYAGSGANVLTF. In DNA form, the CDR3 reads TGTGCCAGCAGTGAATATGCAGGCTCTGGGGCCAACGTCCTGACTTTC.

This clonotype has a count of ten or more. The chain employs TRBV6-1 and TRBJ2-5; D might be TRBD1 (5 bases). The CDR3 runs 16 residues. In germline, CDR1 is MNHNS, CDR2 SASEGT. The V and J ends lost 1 base and 5 bases respectively, with 17 bases between them. The CDR3 DNA follows: TGTGCCAGCAGTGAAGACTTGGGTGGGGCCCGGGAGACCCAGTACTTC. Protein: CASSEDLGGARETQYF.

The chain joins TRBV13 to TRBJ2-7; D is ambiguous. The CDR3 runs to 13 residues. Germline values: CDR1 PRHDT, CDR2 FYEKMQ (reference sequence). The ends were cut back, 4 bases at V and 0 bases at J, with 7 bases in the middle. This CDR3 reads CASSSPNSYEQYV. The CDR3 nucleotides are TGTGCCAGCAGCTCACCTAACTCCTACGAGCAGTACGTC.

This clonotype was counted only a few times. At one boundary the junction diverges from the germline segment, which might be a read error. CDR3 residues: CASSPVGLAGGKF. The DNA of the CDR3 is TGTGCCAGCTCACCCGTCGGACTAGCGGGGGGCAAATTT. This chain connects TRBV18 to TRBJ2-3; TRBD2 agrees at 14 bases. Per the germline V gene, CDR1 is KGHSH and CDR2 is LQKENI. This CDR3 is 13 amino acids long.

This clonotype was picked up a small number of times. V and J are TRBV16 and TRBJ2-7, with TRBD1 as a possible D gene (5 bases). This CDR3 spans 13 amino acids. Trimming took off 1 base at V and 6 bases at J, with 10 bases between the two ends. The germline CDR1 and CDR2 sequences are KGHSY and FQNENV. The chain's CDR3 is CASSQYPGREQYF. The CDR3 nucleotides read TGTGCCAGCAGCCAATACCCAGGGCGCGAGCAGTACTTC.

The chain uses TRBV3-1 and TRBJ2-4; unclear D gene. The germline CDR1 and CDR2 sequences are LGHDT and YNNKEL (reference sequence). This CDR3 contains 15 residues. Trimming pared 4 bases from V and 1 base from J, leaving 11 bases between. The CDR3 protein is CASSRGSKAKNIQYF. As DNA, the CDR3 is TGTGCCAGCAGCCGTGGATCTAAGGCCAAAAACATTCAGTACTTC.

In this sample, this clonotype turned up a few times. The genes are TRBV5-1 and TRBJ2-7; the D gene is possibly TRBD1 (5 bases). The CDR3 sequence is 13 residues long. Trimming cost V 1 base and J 5 bases, with 10 bases left between them. In germline, CDR1 is SGHRS, CDR2 YFSETQ. CDR3 sequence reads: CASSLQGTNEQYF. The CDR3 nucleotides read TGCGCCAGCAGCTTGCAGGGAACAAACGAGCAGTACTTC.

The table lists this clonotype with a few counts. The CDR3 DNA follows: TGTGCCAGCAGCTTCTCGACAGGGGCACAGCCCCAGCATTTT. This translates into CASSFSTGAQPQHF. This chain uses TRBV13 with TRBJ1-5, with 8 bases lining up with TRBD1. The CDR3 contains 14 residues. V dropped 3 bases and J dropped 7; count of bases not matched to a gene: 5. Per germline, CDR1 PRHDT and CDR2 FYEKMQ (reference sequence).

This clonotype was seen repeatedly, ten times or more. The genes are TRBV25-1 and TRBJ2-1; D is perhaps TRBD1 (5 bases). The CDR3 sequence is 12 residues long. Germline V gives CDR1 MGHDK, CDR2 SYGVNS. V was cut by 9 bases and J by 5 bases, with 11 bases left in between. CDR3 in amino acids: CASGAGHNEQFF. The CDR3, as DNA: TGTGCCAGTGGGGCAGGGCACAATGAGCAGTTCTTC.

This clonotype appeared a few times. V usage is TRBV20-1 and J usage is TRBJ2-2, with a weak D call TRBD1 (5 bases). From germline, CDR1 is DFQATT and CDR2 SNEGSKA (reference sequence). CDR3 length: 13 amino acids. With 2 bases removed from V and 10 bases from J, the gap between germline ends came to 14 bases. DNA for the CDR3: TGCAGTGCTAGAAGGGGATACCGCGTGGAGCTGTTTTTT. The encoded protein is CSARRGYRVELFF.

This CDR3 is CASSQMEGSPLHF. CDR3 coding DNA: TGTGCCAGCAGCCAAATGGAGGGGTCACCCCTCCACTTT. The chain is built from TRBV3-1 and TRBJ1-6, with D possibly TRBD1 on 5 matching bases. The V gene's germline CDR1 is LGHDT and CDR2 YNNKEL (reference sequence). Deletions cut 2 bases from V and 10 bases from J, with 9 bases between. This CDR3 has 13 residues. The full variable domain, completed using reference TRBV3-1 and TRBJ1-6, is DTAVSQTPKYLVTQMGNDKSIKCEQNLGHDTMYWYKQDSKKFLKIMFSYNNKELIINETVPNRFSPKSPDKAHLNLHINSLELGDSAVYFCASSQMEGSPLHFGNGTRLTVT.

This rearrangement joins TRBV4-1 to TRBJ2-2, with 8 bases identical to TRBD1. The CDR3 has 15 amino acids. The V segment lost 5 bases and the J segment 5 bases; nucleotides outside the gene matches: 7. In germline, CDR1 is MGHRA, CDR2 YSYEKL. The CDR3 region is CASSTPGGRTGELFF. CDR3 bases: TGCGCCAGCAGCACCCCAGGGGGCCGAACCGGGGAGCTGTTTTTT.

This clonotype was seen repeatedly, ten times or more. The genes are TRBV12-3 or TRBV12-4 and TRBJ1-5; no reliable D call. V was shortened by 4 bases and J by 6 bases, with 7 bases between the two germline ends. This CDR3 contains 12 residues. The CDR3 DNA sequence: TGTGCCAGCAGTTCCGGTCGTCAGCCCCAGCATTTT. This gives the protein CASSSGRQPQHF.